Here is one T cell receptor beta chain with its context. Its specificity is not known. This may stem from a read error, because a much larger clone lies one nucleotide away. Germline CDR1 and CDR2: SGHTA and FQGNSA. The V end was cut by 0 bases, the J end by 6 bases, with 9 bases between. The CDR3 is 14 amino acids. One entry per CDR3 protein, called by TCRdb with MiXCR from the reads. The repertoire holds nearly 650,000 distinct CDR3 sequences, 24% seen once, with approximately 8.2% in the top ten. This entry comes from a study of T cell repertoires in cytomegalovirus infection. Study as a whole: In public TCR beta signatures, there were indications of both CMV infection and matching HLA type. Findings of the study overall: Cumulative frequency of public TCR beta families picked out carriers of CMV plus the relevant HLA.

This chain links TRBV7-2 with TRBJ2-1; D unresolved. This sequence originates from a human donor in good health (CMV status not recorded). Some clones in this sample may be carry-over from other donors' samples. The sample consisted of CD8+ T cells from PBMCs. This CDR3 reads CASSLAYTVNEQFF. For the CDR3, the DNA is TGTGCCAGCAGCTTAGCGTACACAGTCAATGAGCAGTTCTTC.